Presented here are 30 T cell receptor beta chains from one specimen sequenced in a study of radiotherapy plus CTLA-4 blockade in lung cancer. The table came from immunoSEQ multiplex PCR; TCRdb's copy has only in-frame clones and leaves some out. Among about 41,000 clones listed, around 77% were seen once. This sample comprised peripheral blood, obtained from a patient treated with radiotherapy plus ipilimumab. These receptors were collected from a human donor with non-small cell lung cancer who had stable disease on radiotherapy plus ipilimumab.

This clone was observed a single time. The chain has TRBV11-2 and TRBJ2-1; 12 positions agree with TRBD2. CDR3 length: 15 amino acids. The V segment lost 5 bases and the J segment 12 bases; nucleotides outside the gene matches: 11. From germline, CDR1 is SGHAT and CDR2 FQNNGV. This CDR3 reads CASSPGASGGVSQFF. CDR3 bases: TGTGCCAGCAGCCCCGGGGCTAGCGGGGGGGTGTCGCAGTTCTTC.

The chain couples TRBV12-5 to TRBJ2-3; no definite D call. The germline V and J ends were trimmed by 6 bases and 3 bases, with 4 bases remaining between them. Germline V CDR1 and CDR2: LGHNT, FRNRAP. The CDR3 is 11 residues long. CDR3 DNA: TGTGCTAGTGGCCTTACAGATACGCAGTATTTT. It specifies CASGLTDTQYF.

This sequence joins TRBV4-1 and TRBJ1-2, with D perhaps matching TRBD1 (5 bases). The germline gives CDR1 MGHRA, CDR2 YSYEKL. The CDR3 has 13 residues. Trimming removed 1 base at V and 8 bases at J, with 11 bases between. The CDR3 protein is CASSQAGARGYTF. The CDR3 nucleotides are TGCGCCAGCAGCCAAGCTGGGGCCAGGGGCTACACCTTC.

A few counts support this clone. The chain is built from TRBV5-6 and TRBJ1-4; D is possibly TRBD1 (5 bases). The CDR3 length is 17 residues. Trimming pared 6 bases from V and 0 bases from J, leaving 18 bases between. Germline V gives CDR1 SGHDT, CDR2 YYEEEE. CDR3 amino acids: CASIRRGGISTNEKLFF. CDR3 DNA sequence: TGTGCCAGCATTCGGAGGGGAGGCATCTCAACTAATGAAAAACTGTTTTTT.

The CDR3 is CASSLAGYEQYF. CDR3 coding DNA: TGTGCCAGCAGCTTAGCAGGGTACGAGCAGTACTTC. The chain combines TRBV11-2 with TRBJ2-7, with a tentative D call TRBD1 (5 bases). Trimming stripped 1 base from V and 4 bases from J, with 5 bases between. CDR1 SGHAT and CDR2 FQNNGV come from the germline V gene. The CDR3 is 12 amino acids.

The chain is built from TRBV5-1 and TRBJ2-1; D uncertain. Germline CDR1 reads SGHRS; CDR2 reads YFSETQ. V was shortened by 2 bases and J by 3 bases, with 9 bases between the two germline ends. The CDR3 is 14 amino acids. The CDR3 DNA is TGCGCCAGCAGCTTCGGAACAGACTACAATGAGCAGTTCTTC. It translates to CASSFGTDYNEQFF.

The rearrangement uses TRBV30 and TRBJ1-1; weak D call: TRBD1 (6 bases). With 4 bases removed from V and 0 bases from J, the gap between germline ends came to 9 bases. This CDR3 comprises 13 residues. The V gene's germline CDR1 is GTSNPN and CDR2 SVGIG (reference sequence). For the CDR3, the DNA is TGTGCCTGGAAGGGACATTTGAACACTGAAGCTTTCTTT. Translated: CAWKGHLNTEAFF.

This chain uses TRBV6-1 with TRBJ2-3, with 7 bases aligning to TRBD2. The germline CDR1 and CDR2 sequences are MNHNS and SASEGT. Losses at the gene ends were 5 bases for V and 1 base for J; bases not matched to a gene: 6. The CDR3 loop spans 15 amino acids. The DNA of the CDR3 is TGTGCCAGCAGTCCCAAACGGGGGGGCACAGATACGCAGTATTTT. Protein sequence: CASSPKRGGTDTQYF.

The chain uses TRBV6-1 and TRBJ2-3, with TRBD1 matching 10 bases. With 4 bases clipped from V and 2 bases from J, the junction kept 3 bases outside the gene matches. Germline loops: CDR1 MNHNS, CDR2 SASEGT. The length of the CDR3 is 15 residues. The CDR3 sequence: CASSVGTGATDTQYF. CDR3 nucleotides: TGTGCCAGCAGTGTCGGGACAGGGGCCACAGATACGCAGTATTTT.

This clone was observed a few times. The genes are TRBV7-2 and TRBJ1-5; D is uncertain. Trimming took off 4 bases at V and 4 bases at J, with 8 bases between the two ends. The CDR3 sequence is 13 residues long. CDR1 is SGHTA, CDR2 FQGNSA, per germline. The CDR3 sequence: CASSSGWNQPQHF. DNA for the CDR3: TGTGCCAGCAGCTCGGGTTGGAATCAGCCCCAGCATTTT.

This clone showed up just once. The chain joins TRBV10-2 to TRBJ2-1, with 8 bases fitting TRBD2. This CDR3 has 15 amino acids. V trimming: 4 bases; J trimming: 7 bases; junction bases outside the gene matches: 9. CDR1 WSHSY and CDR2 SAAADI come from the germline V gene. CDR3 nucleotides: TGCGCCAGCAGTGGGGAACGGGGGGGCCGGAATGAGCAGTTCTTC. Residues: CASSGERGGRNEQFF.

Ten or more counts support this clone. The V call is TRBV9, the J call TRBJ1-6, with D perhaps TRBD1 (6 bases). In germline, CDR1 is SGDLS, CDR2 YYNGEE. Trimming took off 0 bases at V and 10 bases at J, with 11 bases between the two ends. The CDR3 loop spans 14 amino acids. The CDR3 reads CASSVEGGGSPLHF. In DNA, the CDR3 is TGTGCCAGCAGCGTAGAGGGGGGGGGATCACCCCTCCACTTT.

Here the CDR3 DNA reads TGTGCCAGCAGCTTCTTTGCAGGGAAAGGCAATCAGCCCCAGCATTTT. This sequence encodes CASSFFAGKGNQPQHF. V gene TRBV7-8 combines with J gene TRBJ1-5, with a weak D call TRBD1 (5 bases). V lost 3 bases and J 2 bases, leaving 14 bases between the germline ends. The germline V gene has CDR1 SGHVS and CDR2 FQNEAQ. This CDR3 region has 16 residues.

V is TRBV19 and J is TRBJ1-4, with 7 bases that match TRBD1. With V trimmed by 5 bases and J by 8 bases, 11 bases remained unmatched. CDR1 and CDR2 (germline): LNHDA, SQIVND (reference sequence). The CDR3 is 15 residues long. The CDR3 here is CASSDRGQAGEKLFF. The CDR3 DNA follows: TGTGCCAGTAGTGATCGAGGACAGGCCGGGGAAAAACTGTTTTTT.

The chain recombines TRBV11-2 with TRBJ2-3; 10 nucleotides agree with TRBD2. V lost 5 bases and J lost 1; bases outside the gene matches: 6. This CDR3 comprises 16 residues. CDR1 and CDR2 from the germline V gene are SGHAT and FQNNGV. The CDR3 DNA reads as TGTGCCAGCAGCCTCCGGACTAGCGGCCGCACAGATACGCAGTATTTT. This sequence encodes CASSLRTSGRTDTQYF.

This clone has a single count. This sequence joins TRBV6-1 and TRBJ2-2, with unresolved D. The length of the CDR3 is 15 residues. Germline V lookup: CDR1 MNHNS, CDR2 SASEGT. Trimming pared 10 bases from V and 1 base from J, leaving 16 bases between. The chain's CDR3 is CAIPRSALNTGELFF. CDR3 sequence (DNA): TGTGCCATCCCCAGGTCTGCCCTGAACACCGGGGAGCTGTTTTTT.

The rearrangement joins TRBV7-7 to TRBJ2-1, with D tentatively TRBD2 (5 bases). Deletions cut 5 bases from V and 0 bases from J, with 11 bases between. Germline V gene sequence: CDR1 SSHAT, CDR2 FNYEAQ (reference sequence). The CDR3 is 15 amino acids. The CDR3 is CASSRGSGSYNEQFF. The CDR3, as DNA: TGTGCCAGCAGCCGTGGGAGCGGCTCCTACAATGAGCAGTTCTTC.

The rearrangement uses TRBV7-9 and TRBJ2-3, with a weak D call TRBD2 (6 bases). CDR3 length: 19 residues. Trimming removed 5 bases from V and 4 bases from J, with 28 bases in between. From germline, CDR1 is SEHNR and CDR2 FQNEAQ (reference sequence). The CDR3 coding sequence is TGTGCCAGCAGCACCTCGATCGCTAGCGTGGTTATTGGGGCAGATACGCAGTATTTT. Protein product: CASSTSIASVVIGADTQYF.

The V call is TRBV19, the J call TRBJ2-5, with 7 bases matching TRBD2. This CDR3 spans 14 amino acids. The trim removed 9 bases at V and 1 base at J, leaving 8 bases unmatched. Germline assignment: CDR1 LNHDA and CDR2 SQIVND (reference sequence). CDR3 nucleotides: TGTGCCAGCAAGGACGGGGGGATCCAAGAGACCCAGTACTTC. Translation gives CASKDGGIQETQYF.

The chain uses TRBV28 and TRBJ2-5, with 8 bases aligning to TRBD1. V lost 4 bases and J lost 5; bases outside the gene matches: 9. From germline, CDR1 is MDHEN and CDR2 SYDVKM. The CDR3 is made up of 15 amino acids. The CDR3 DNA is TGTGCCAGCAGTTCACCCGACAGGGGCAGGGAGACCCAGTACTTC. Translated: CASSSPDRGRETQYF.

This clone was counted a few times. The chain combines TRBV9 with TRBJ2-1; TRBD1 matches at 11 bases. The CDR3 sequence is 16 residues long. CDR1 is SGDLS, CDR2 YYNGEE, per germline. V trimming: 5 bases; J trimming: 3 bases; junction bases outside the gene matches: 7. CDR3 sequence reads: CASSSGGTGGYNEQFF. CDR3 bases: TGTGCCAGCAGTTCAGGGGGGACAGGGGGCTACAATGAGCAGTTCTTC. The variable domain in full, completed from reference TRBV9 and TRBJ2-1, reads DSGVTQTPKHLITATGQRVTLRCSPRSGDLSVYWYQQSLDQGLQFLIQYYNGEERAKGNILERFSAQQFPDLHSELNLSSLELGDSALYFCASSSGGTGGYNEQFFGPGTRLTVL.

The J gene is TRBJ2-3, the V gene TRBV28, with TRBD2 as a possible D gene (5 bases). Deletions cut 11 bases from V and 0 bases from J, with 12 bases between. The CDR3 consists of 13 residues. Germline CDR1 is MDHEN and CDR2 is SYDVKM. CDR3 in DNA: TGTGCCGCTGAGGGCGAGAGCACAGATACGCAGTATTTT. Amino acids: CAAEGESTDTQYF. Variable domain in full (rest from reference TRBV28 and TRBJ2-3): DVKVTQSSRYLVKRTGEKVFLECVQDMDHENMFWYRQDPGLGLRLIYFSYDVKMKEKGDIPEGYSVSREKKERFSLILESASTNQTSMYLCAAEGESTDTQYFGPGTRLTVL.

The rearrangement joins TRBV2 to TRBJ1-2, with unresolved D. CDR3 length: 12 residues. Germline assignment: CDR1 SNHLY and CDR2 FYNNEI. V shed 2 bases and J shed 4 bases, with 5 bases lying between them. Here the CDR3 DNA reads TGTGCCAGCAGTGAAAAGGGCTATGGCTACACCTTC. It is translated as CASSEKGYGYTF.

The chain links TRBV5-6 to TRBJ2-1, with TRBD2 matching over 13 bases. Germline-derived CDR1 and CDR2 are SGHDT and YYEEEE. This CDR3 is 17 amino acids long. The V segment lost 5 bases and the J segment 0 bases; nucleotides outside the gene matches: 5. The CDR3: CASSYGLAGVSYNEQFF. The CDR3 nucleotides read TGTGCCAGCAGTTACGGACTAGCGGGGGTCTCCTACAATGAGCAGTTCTTC. Full variable domain (missing parts from reference TRBV5-6 and TRBJ2-1): DAGVTQSPTHLIKTRGQQVTLRCSPKSGHDTVSWYQQALGQGPQFIFQYYEEEERQRGNFPDRFSGHQFPNYSSELNVNALLLGDSALYLCASSYGLAGVSYNEQFFGPGTRLTVL.

V usage is TRBV19 and J usage is TRBJ1-5, with D uncertain. The CDR3 covers 14 residues. V was clipped by 4 bases and J by 11 bases, with 18 bases between them. Germline V gene data show CDR1 as LNHDA and CDR2 as SQIVND (reference sequence). DNA of the CDR3: TGTGCCAGTAGTAAGGAGGGCTTGGGAAACACCCAGCATTTT. Amino acids: CASSKEGLGNTQHF.

This clone was seen just once. CDR3 bases: TGTGCCAGTAGTATACCGGGACAGGGGAACTCACCCCTCCACTTT. Amino acid sequence: CASSIPGQGNSPLHF. The chain employs TRBV19 and TRBJ1-6; the match to TRBD1 covers 10 bases. Germline values: CDR1 LNHDA, CDR2 SQIVND (reference sequence). This CDR3 region has 15 residues. Unmatched junction bases numbered 5, after V lost 2 bases and J lost 10 bases.

This chain connects TRBV9 to TRBJ2-3; D could derive from TRBD1 or TRBD2 (6 bases each). Germline values: CDR1 SGDLS, CDR2 YYNGEE. The germline V and J ends were trimmed by 0 bases and 5 bases, with 13 bases remaining between them. The CDR3 sequence is 15 residues long. The CDR3 DNA reads as TGTGCCAGCAGCGTAGGGGGGGCGCCCGGAGATACGCAGTATTTT. Translated, it gives CASSVGGAPGDTQYF.

The chain links TRBV27 to TRBJ2-1; 11 bases match TRBD2. CDR1 is MNHEY, CDR2 SMNVEV, per germline (reference sequence). Losses at the gene ends were 5 bases for V and 6 bases for J; bases not matched to a gene: 9. The length of the CDR3 is 16 residues. The CDR3 nucleotides are TGTGCCAGCAGTGTCGGGAGACTAGCGGGGCCCAATGAGCAGTTCTTC. This translates into CASSVGRLAGPNEQFF.

The rearrangement links TRBV6-1 to TRBJ2-5; 8 positions agree with TRBD1. The germline V gene encodes CDR1 MNHNS and CDR2 SASEGT. The CDR3 loop spans 16 amino acids. V lost 0 bases, J lost 6 bases, and 9 bases stayed unmatched. CDR3 DNA sequence: TGTGCCAGCAGTGAAGCAACAGGGGGTATTAGAAAGACCCAGTACTTC. It specifies CASSEATGGIRKTQYF.

The chain has TRBV7-8 and TRBJ1-1; D uncertain. CDR3 size: 14 residues. The ends were cut back, 5 bases at V and 5 bases at J, with 15 bases in the middle. Germline V lookup: CDR1 SGHVS, CDR2 FQNEAQ. CDR3 sequence: CASSAAGRGTEAFF. The CDR3 coding sequence is TGTGCCAGCAGCGCCGCGGGTCGAGGGACTGAAGCTTTCTTT.